This T cell receptor (beta chain) is from a study of shared clonotypes between healthy human individuals. Study-wide context: Each donor had three CD4 naive, three CD4 memory, two CD8 naive and one CD8 memory plate.

Germline CDR1 reads SGHRS; CDR2 reads YFSETQ. This CDR3 has 14 residues. The assay was carried out at the deep level. Assay: immunoSEQ multiplex PCR; the TCRdb copy retains only in-frame clones and omits some. The data hold about 2.4 million clones, with 93% observed a single time. Sequenced input: naive CD4+ T cells from PBMCs. This sample's subset: CD45RA+ positively selected. The origin of this receptor is a man aged 18 to 35 in good health. Some clones in this sample may be carry-over from other donors' samples. The chain is built from TRBV5-1 and TRBJ2-5, with a weak D call TRBD1 (5 bases). The J call may be mistaken, given a closer DNA end match to TRBJ2-7. The CDR3 here is CASSLDGQGGEQYF. The CDR3 DNA follows: TGCGCCAGCAGCTTGGATGGGCAGGGTGGCGAGCAGTACTTC.